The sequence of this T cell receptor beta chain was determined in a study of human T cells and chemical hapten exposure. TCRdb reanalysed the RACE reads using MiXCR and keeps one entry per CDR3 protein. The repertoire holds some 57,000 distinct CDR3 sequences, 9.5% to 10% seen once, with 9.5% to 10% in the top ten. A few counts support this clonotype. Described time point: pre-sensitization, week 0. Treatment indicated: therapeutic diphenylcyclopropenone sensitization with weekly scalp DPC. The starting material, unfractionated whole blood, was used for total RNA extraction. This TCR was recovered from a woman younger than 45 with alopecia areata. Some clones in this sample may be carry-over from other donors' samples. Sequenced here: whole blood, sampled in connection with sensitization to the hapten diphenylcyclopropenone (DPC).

CDR3 in DNA: TGTGCCAGCAGTTACACAAGACTAGCGGGGGCCTACGAGCAGTACTTC. This gives the protein CASSYTRLAGAYEQYF. The chain uses TRBV6-5 and TRBJ2-7, with TRBD2 matching 12 bases. V shed 2 bases and J 2 bases; nucleotides not matched to a gene: 4. CDR3 length: 16 residues. CDR1 MNHEY and CDR2 SVGAGI come from the germline V gene.